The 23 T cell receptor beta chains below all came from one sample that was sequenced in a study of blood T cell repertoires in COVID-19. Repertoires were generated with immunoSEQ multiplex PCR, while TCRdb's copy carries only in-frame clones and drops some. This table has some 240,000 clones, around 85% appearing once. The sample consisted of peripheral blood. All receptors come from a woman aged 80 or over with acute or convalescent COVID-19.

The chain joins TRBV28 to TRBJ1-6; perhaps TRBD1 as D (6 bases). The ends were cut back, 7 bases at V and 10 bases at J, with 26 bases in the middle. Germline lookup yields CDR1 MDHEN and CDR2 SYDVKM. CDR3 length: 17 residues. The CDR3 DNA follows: TGTGCCAGCATCGACCTTGGTGGGGGGGCTCGGAGATCACCCCTCCACTTT. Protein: CASIDLGGGARRSPLHF.

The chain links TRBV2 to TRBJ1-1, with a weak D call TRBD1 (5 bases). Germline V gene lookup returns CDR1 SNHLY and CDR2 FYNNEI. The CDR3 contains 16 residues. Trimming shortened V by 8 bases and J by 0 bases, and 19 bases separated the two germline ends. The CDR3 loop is CASPGGGRNVNTEAFF. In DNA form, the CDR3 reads TGTGCCAGCCCGGGGGGGGGAAGGAACGTGAACACTGAAGCTTTCTTT.

In DNA form, the CDR3 reads TGTGCCAGCCGCGGGCACGGTCTCTCTGGAAACACCATATATTTT. Residues: CASRGHGLSGNTIYF. The chain uses TRBV6-5 and TRBJ1-3; D remains unclear. Per the germline V gene, CDR1 is MNHEY and CDR2 is SVGAGI. The V gene lost 8 bases and the J gene lost 0 bases, with 14 bases spanning the gap. This CDR3 is 15 amino acids long.

The CDR3 here is CASSTRGGSNTGELFF. The CDR3, as DNA: TGTGCCAGCAGCACCCGCGGGGGATCGAACACCGGGGAGCTGTTTTTT. The J gene is TRBJ2-2, the V gene TRBV9; 7 bases are shared with TRBD2. The length of the CDR3 is 16 residues. The germline gives CDR1 SGDLS, CDR2 YYNGEE. V trimming: 4 bases; J trimming: 0 bases; junction bases outside the gene matches: 6.

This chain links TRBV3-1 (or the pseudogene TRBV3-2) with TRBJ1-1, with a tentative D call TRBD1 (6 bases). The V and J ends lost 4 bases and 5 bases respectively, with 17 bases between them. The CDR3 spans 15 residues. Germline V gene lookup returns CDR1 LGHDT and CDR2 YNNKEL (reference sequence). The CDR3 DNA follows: TGTGCCAGCAGCCTCCAAGGCAGGGGAGTGACTGAAGCTTTCTTT. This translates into CASSLQGRGVTEAFF.

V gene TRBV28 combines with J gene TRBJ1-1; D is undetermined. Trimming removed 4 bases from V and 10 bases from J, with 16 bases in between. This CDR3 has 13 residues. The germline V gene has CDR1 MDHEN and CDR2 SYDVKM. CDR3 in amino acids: CASSYQFDGRAFF. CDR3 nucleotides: TGTGCCAGCAGTTATCAGTTCGACGGGAGAGCTTTCTTT.

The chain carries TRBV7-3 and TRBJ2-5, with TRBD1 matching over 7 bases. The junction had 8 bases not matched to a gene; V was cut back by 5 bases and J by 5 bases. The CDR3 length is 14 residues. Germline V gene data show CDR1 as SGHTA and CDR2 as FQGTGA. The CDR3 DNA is TGTGCCAGCAGCCCGACAGGGTTAGGGGAGACCCAGTACTTC. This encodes CASSPTGLGETQYF.

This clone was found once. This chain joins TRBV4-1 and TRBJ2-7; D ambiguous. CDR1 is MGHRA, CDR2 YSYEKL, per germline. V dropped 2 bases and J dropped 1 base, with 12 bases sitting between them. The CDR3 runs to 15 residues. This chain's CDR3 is CASSQLPVPSYEQYF. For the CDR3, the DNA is TGCGCCAGCAGCCAACTACCGGTCCCGTCCTACGAGCAGTACTTC.

The DNA for the CDR3 is TGTGCCAGCACCTATGCCCGGCCGGGACTCATGGAGACCCAGTACTTC. Residues: CASTYARPGLMETQYF. J is TRBJ2-5 and V is TRBV2, with D possibly matching TRBD2 (6 bases). Trimming cost V 7 bases and J 5 bases, with 23 bases left between them. The germline gives CDR1 SNHLY, CDR2 FYNNEI. This CDR3 has 16 amino acids.

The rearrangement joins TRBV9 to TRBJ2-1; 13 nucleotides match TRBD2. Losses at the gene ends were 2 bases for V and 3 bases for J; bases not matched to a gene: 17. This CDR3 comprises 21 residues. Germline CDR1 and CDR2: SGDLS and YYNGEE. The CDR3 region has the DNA TGTGCCAGCAGCGTCAGGGGGCGCGGGACTAGCGGGGCGCGGGGCTACAATGAGCAGTTCTTC. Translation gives CASSVRGRGTSGARGYNEQFF.

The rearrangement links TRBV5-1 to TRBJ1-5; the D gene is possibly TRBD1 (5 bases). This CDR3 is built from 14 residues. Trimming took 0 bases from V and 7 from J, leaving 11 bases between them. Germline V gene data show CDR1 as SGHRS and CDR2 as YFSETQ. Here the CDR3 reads CASSLVAGQQPQHF. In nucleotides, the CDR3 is TGCGCCAGCAGCTTGGTTGCAGGGCAGCAGCCCCAGCATTTT.

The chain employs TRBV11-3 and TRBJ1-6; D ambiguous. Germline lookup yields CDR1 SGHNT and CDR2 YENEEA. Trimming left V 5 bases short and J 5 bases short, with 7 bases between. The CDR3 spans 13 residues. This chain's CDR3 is CASSLRDNSPLHF. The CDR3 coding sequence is TGTGCCAGCAGCCTTCGAGATAATTCACCCCTCCACTTT.

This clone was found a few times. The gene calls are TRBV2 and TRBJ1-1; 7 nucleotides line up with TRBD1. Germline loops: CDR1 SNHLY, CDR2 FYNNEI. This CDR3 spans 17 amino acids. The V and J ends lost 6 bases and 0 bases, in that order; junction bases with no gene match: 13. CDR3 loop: CASRITGDGVMNTEAFF. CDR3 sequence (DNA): TGTGCCAGCAGGATCACAGGGGATGGGGTCATGAACACTGAAGCTTTCTTT.

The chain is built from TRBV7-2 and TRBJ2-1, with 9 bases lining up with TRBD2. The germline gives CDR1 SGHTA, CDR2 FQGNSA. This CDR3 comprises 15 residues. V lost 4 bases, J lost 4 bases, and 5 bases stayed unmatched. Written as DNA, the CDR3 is TGTGCCAGCAGCTGGGGGAGCGGGGGGTACAATGAGCAGTTCTTC. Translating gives CASSWGSGGYNEQFF.

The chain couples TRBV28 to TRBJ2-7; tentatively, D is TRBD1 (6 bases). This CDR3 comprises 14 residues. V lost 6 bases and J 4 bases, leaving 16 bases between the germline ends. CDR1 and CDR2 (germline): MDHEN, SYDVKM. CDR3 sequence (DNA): TGTGCCAGCAGCCTACCGACAGGTCCTTACGAGCAGTACTTC. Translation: CASSLPTGPYEQYF. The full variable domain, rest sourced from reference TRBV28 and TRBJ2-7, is DVKVTQSSRYLVKRTGEKVFLECVQDMDHENMFWYRQDPGLGLRLIYFSYDVKMKEKGDIPEGYSVSREKKERFSLILESASTNQTSMYLCASSLPTGPYEQYFGPGTRLTVT.

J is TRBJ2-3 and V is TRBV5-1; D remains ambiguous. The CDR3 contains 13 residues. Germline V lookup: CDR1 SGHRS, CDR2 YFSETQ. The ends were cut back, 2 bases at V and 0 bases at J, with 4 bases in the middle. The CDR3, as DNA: TGCGCCAGCAGCTTAACTAGCACAGATACGCAGTATTTT. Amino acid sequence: CASSLTSTDTQYF.

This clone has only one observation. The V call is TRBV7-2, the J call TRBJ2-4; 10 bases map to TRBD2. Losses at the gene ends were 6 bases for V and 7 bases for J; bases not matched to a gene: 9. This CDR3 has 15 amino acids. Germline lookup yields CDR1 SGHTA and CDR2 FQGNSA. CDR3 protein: CASSSQRGGWNIQYF. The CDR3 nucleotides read TGTGCCAGCAGTTCCCAGCGGGGGGGTTGGAACATTCAGTACTTC.

The DNA for the CDR3 is TGTGCCAGCAGCCAAACCAGCTCCTATAATTCACCCCTCCACTTT. Translating it yields CASSQTSSYNSPLHF. This chain uses TRBV14 with TRBJ1-6; D is unresolved. Trimming removed 2 bases from V and 0 bases from J, with 5 bases in between. The CDR3 has 15 residues. Germline CDR1 and CDR2: SGHDN and FVKESK. Looking up the rest from reference TRBV14 and TRBJ1-6 gives the full variable domain: EAGVTQFPSHSVIEKGQTVTLRCDPISGHDNLYWYRRVMGKEIKFLLHFVKESKQDESGMPNNRFLAERTGGTYSTLKVQPAELEDSGVYFCASSQTSSYNSPLHFGNGTRLTVT.

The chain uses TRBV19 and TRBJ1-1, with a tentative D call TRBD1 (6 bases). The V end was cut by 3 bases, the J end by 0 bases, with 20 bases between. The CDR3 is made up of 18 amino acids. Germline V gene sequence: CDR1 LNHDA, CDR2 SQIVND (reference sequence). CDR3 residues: CASSMSGAGSGMNTEAFF. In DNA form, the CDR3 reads TGTGCCAGTAGTATGTCAGGGGCGGGTTCGGGAATGAACACTGAAGCTTTCTTT.

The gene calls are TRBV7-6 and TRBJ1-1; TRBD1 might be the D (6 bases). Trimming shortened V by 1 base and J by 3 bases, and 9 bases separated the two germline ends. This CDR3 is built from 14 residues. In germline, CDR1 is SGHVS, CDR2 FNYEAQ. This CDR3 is CASSLGGRDTEAFF. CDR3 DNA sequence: TGTGCCAGCAGCTTAGGGGGGCGGGACACTGAAGCTTTCTTT.

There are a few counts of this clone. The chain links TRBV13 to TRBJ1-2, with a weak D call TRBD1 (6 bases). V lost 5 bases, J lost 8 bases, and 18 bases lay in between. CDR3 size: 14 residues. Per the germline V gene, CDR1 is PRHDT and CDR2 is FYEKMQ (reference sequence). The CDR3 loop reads CASSTRQGINGYTF. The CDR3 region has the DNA TGTGCCAGCAGCACCCGGCAGGGGATCAACGGCTACACCTTC. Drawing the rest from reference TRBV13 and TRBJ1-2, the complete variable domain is AAGVIQSPRHLIKEKRETATLKCYPIPRHDTVYWYQQGPGQDPQFLISFYEKMQSDKGSIPDRFSAQQFSDYHSELNMSSLELGDSALYFCASSTRQGINGYTFGSGTRLTVV.

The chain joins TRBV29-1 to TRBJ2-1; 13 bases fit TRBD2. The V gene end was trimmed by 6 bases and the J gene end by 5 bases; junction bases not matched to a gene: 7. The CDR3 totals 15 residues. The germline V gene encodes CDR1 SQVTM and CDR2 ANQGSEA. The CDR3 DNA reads TGCAGCGTGCCCGGACTAGCGGGGGCCCACAATGAGCAGTTCTTC. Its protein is CSVPGLAGAHNEQFF.

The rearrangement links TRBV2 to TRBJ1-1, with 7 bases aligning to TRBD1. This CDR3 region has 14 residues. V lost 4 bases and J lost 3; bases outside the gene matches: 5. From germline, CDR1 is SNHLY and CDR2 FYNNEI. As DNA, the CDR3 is TGTGCCAGCAGTGCAGCAGGGGGGGACACTGAAGCTTTCTTT. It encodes CASSAAGGDTEAFF.